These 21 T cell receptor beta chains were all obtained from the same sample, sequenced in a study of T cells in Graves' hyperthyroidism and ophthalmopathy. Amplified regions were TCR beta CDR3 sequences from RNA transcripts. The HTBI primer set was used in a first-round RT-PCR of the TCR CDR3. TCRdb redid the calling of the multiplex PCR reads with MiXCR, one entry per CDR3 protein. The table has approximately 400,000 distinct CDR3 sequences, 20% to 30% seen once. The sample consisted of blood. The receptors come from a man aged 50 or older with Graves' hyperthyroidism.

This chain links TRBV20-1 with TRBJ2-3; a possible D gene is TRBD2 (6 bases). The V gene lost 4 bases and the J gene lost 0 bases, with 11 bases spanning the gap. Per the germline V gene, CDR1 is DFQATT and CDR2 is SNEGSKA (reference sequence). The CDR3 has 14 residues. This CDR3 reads CSANSGLSTDTQYF. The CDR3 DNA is TGCAGTGCTAATTCAGGACTAAGCACAGATACGCAGTATTTT.

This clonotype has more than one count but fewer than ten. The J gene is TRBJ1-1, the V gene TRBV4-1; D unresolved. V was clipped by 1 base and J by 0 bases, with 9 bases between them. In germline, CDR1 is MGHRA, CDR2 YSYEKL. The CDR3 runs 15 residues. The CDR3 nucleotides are TGCGCCAGCAGCCAAGGCTATCTGCTGAACACTGAAGCTTTCTTT. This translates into CASSQGYLLNTEAFF.

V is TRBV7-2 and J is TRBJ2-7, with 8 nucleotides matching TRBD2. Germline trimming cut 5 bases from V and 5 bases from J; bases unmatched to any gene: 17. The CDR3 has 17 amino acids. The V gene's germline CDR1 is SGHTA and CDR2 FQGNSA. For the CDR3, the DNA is TGTGCCAGCAGCCAAGAACGCTTTAAAGCGGGAGAGGACGAGCAGTACTTC. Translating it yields CASSQERFKAGEDEQYF.

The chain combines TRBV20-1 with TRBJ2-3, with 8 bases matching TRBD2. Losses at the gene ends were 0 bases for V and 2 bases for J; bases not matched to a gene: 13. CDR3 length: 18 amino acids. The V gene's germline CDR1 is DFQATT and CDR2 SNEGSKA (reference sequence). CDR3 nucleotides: TGCAGTGCTAGAGATCTTGTGCAACTAGCGGATAACACAGATACGCAGTATTTT. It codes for CSARDLVQLADNTDTQYF.

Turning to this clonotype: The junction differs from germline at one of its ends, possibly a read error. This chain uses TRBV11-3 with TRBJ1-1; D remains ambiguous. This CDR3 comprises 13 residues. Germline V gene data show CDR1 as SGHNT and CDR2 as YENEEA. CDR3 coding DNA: TGTGCCAGCAGCTTAGCGGTTACCACTGAAACTTTCTTT. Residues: CASSLAVTTETFF.

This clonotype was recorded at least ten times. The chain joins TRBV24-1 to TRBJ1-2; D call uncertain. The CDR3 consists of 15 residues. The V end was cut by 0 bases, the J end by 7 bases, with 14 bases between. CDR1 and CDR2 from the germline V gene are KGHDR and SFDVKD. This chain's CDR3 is CATSDLPGRNSGYTF. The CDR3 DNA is TGTGCCACCAGTGATTTGCCAGGACGAAATAGTGGCTACACCTTC.

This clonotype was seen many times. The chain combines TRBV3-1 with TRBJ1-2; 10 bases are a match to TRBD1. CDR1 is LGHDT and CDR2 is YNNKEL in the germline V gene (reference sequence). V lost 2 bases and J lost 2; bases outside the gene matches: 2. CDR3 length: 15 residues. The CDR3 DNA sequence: TGTGCCAGCAGCCAACCGGGACAGGGGAACTATGGCTACACCTTC. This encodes CASSQPGQGNYGYTF.

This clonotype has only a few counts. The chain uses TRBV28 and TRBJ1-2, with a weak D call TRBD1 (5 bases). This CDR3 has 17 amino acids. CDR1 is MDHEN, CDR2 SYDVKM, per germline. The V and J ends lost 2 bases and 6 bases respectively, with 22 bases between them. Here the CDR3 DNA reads TGTGCCAGCAGTTTAGACCGGGGAAGGGGTGCTATCAATGGCTACACCTTC. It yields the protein CASSLDRGRGAINGYTF.

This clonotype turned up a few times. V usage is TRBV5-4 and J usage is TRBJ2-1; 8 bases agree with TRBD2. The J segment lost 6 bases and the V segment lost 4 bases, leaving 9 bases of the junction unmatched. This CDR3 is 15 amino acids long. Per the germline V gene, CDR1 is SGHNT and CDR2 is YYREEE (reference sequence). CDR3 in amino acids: CASSPPGTSPNEQFF. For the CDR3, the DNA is TGTGCCAGCAGCCCCCCCGGGACTAGTCCCAATGAGCAGTTCTTC.

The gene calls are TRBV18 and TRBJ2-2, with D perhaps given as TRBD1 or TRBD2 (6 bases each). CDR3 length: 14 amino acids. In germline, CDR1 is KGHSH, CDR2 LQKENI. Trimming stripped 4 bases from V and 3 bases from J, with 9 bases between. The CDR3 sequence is CASSHGGDTGELFF. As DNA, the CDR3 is TGTGCCAGCTCACACGGGGGCGACACCGGGGAGCTGTTTTTT.

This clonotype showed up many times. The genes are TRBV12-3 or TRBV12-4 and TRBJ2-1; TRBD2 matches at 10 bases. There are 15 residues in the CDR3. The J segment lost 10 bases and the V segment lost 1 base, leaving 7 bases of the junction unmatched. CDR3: CASSLGAGGPREQFF. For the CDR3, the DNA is TGTGCCAGCAGTTTAGGAGCGGGAGGGCCGCGAGAGCAGTTCTTC.

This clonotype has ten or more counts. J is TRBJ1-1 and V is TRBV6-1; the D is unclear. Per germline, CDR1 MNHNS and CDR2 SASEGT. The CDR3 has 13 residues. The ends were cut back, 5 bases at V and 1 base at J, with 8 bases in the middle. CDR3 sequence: CASSWAANTEAFF. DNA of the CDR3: TGTGCCAGCAGTTGGGCAGCGAACACTGAAGCTTTCTTT.

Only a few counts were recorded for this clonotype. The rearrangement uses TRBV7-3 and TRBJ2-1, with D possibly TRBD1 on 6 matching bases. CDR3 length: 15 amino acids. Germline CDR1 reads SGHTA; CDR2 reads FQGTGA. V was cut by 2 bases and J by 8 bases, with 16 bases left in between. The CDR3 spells CASSLSGARFDEQFF. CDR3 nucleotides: TGTGCCAGCAGCTTATCAGGGGCAAGGTTCGATGAGCAGTTCTTC.

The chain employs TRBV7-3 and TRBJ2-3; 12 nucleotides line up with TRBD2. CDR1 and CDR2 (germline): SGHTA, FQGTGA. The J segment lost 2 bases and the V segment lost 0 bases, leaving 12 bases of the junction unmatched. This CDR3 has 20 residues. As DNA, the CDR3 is TGTGCCAGCAGCTTAACGTTTACTAGCGGGAGGCCGGGTTACACAGATACGCAGTATTTT. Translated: CASSLTFTSGRPGYTDTQYF.

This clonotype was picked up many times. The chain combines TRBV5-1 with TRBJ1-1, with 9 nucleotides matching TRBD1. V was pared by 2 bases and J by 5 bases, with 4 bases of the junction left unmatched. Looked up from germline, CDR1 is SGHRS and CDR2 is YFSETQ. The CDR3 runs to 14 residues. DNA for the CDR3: TGCGCCAGCAGCTTAACAGGGGGCCAAACTGAAGCTTTCTTT. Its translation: CASSLTGGQTEAFF.

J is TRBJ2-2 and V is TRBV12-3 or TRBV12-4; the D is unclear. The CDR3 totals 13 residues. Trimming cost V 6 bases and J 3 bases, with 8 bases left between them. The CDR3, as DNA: TGTGCCAGCAGACAAACTTACACCGGGGAGCTGTTTTTT. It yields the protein CASRQTYTGELFF.

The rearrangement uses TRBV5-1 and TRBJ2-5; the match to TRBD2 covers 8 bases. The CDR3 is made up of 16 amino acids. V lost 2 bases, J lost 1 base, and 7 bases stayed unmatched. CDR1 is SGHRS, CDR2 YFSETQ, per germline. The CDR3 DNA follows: TGCGCCAGCAGCTTCAGCGGGAGCTCAACCCAAGAGACCCAGTACTTC. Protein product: CASSFSGSSTQETQYF. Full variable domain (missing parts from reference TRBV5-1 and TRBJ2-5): KAGVTQTPRYLIKTRGQQVTLSCSPISGHRSVSWYQQTPGQGLQFLFEYFSETQRNKGNFPGRFSGRQFSNSRSEMNVSTLELGDSALYLCASSFSGSSTQETQYFGPGTRLLVL.

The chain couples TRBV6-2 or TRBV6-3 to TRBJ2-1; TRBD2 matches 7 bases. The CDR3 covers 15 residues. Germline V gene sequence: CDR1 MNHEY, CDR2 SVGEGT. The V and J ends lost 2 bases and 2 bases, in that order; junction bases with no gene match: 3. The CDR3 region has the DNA TGTGCCAGCAGTTACGGAGCGGGGCCCTACAATGAGCAGTTCTTC. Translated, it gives CASSYGAGPYNEQFF.

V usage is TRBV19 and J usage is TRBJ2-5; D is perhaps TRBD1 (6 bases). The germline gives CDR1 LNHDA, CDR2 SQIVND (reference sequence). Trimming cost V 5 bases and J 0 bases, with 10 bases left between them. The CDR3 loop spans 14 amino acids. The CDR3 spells CASSLQGNQETQYF. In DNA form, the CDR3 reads TGTGCCAGTAGTCTACAGGGTAACCAAGAGACCCAGTACTTC.

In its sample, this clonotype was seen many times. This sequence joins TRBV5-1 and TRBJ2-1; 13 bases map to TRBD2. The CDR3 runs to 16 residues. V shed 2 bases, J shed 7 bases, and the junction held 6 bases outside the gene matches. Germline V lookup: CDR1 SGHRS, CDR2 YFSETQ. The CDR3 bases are TGCGCCAGCAGCTTCACTAGCGGGAGGGCGGGTAATGAGCAGTTCTTC. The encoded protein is CASSFTSGRAGNEQFF. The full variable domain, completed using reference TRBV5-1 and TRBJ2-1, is KAGVTQTPRYLIKTRGQQVTLSCSPISGHRSVSWYQQTPGQGLQFLFEYFSETQRNKGNFPGRFSGRQFSNSRSEMNVSTLELGDSALYLCASSFTSGRAGNEQFFGPGTRLTVL.

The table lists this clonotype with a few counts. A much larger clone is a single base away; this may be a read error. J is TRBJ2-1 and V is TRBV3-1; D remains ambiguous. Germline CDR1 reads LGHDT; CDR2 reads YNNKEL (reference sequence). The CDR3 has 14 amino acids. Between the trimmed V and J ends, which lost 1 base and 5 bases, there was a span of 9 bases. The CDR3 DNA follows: TGTGCCAGCAGCCAAGCGGCTTCCCACAATGAGCAGTTCTTC. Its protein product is CASSQAASHNEQFF.